This passage covers 30 T cell receptor delta chains from one sample sequenced in a study of Vδ1+ human thymocytes. General study findings and limits: In the thymus, TRG and TRD repertoires looked highly polyclonal with Gaussian CDR3 lengths.

Sequences come from RNA converted to cDNA by reverse transcription. The CDR3 regions were amplified by multiplex PCR from V-gene primers to a constant-region primer. TCRdb re-called the multiplex PCR reads via CATT. The sample shows more than 25,000 delta-chain clones, 7.4% of them seen only once. Their target antigens are unknown. Sequencing used Vdelta1+ gamma-delta thymocytes from the thymus. As to subset: FACS-sorted CD3+ TCRalphabeta- TCRVdelta1+ TCRVdelta2- thymocytes. Receptor source: a girl under three years old who had congenital heart surgery.

The chain recombines TRDV1 with TRDJ1; maybe TRDD2 (5 bases). Trimming left V 2 bases short and J 1 base short, with 23 bases between. From germline, CDR1 is TSWWSYY and CDR2 QGS. The CDR3 extends over 19 amino acids. The CDR3 protein is CALGEKFLQAGAATDKLIF. In DNA, the CDR3 is TGTGCTCTTGGGGAAAAGTTCCTCCAGGCAGGGGCTGCCACCGATAAACTCATCTTT.

This sequence joins TRDV1 and TRDJ1, with 10 bases aligning to TRDD3. CDR3 length: 22 residues. CDR1 and CDR2 (germline): TSWWSYY, QGS. V shed 2 bases and J 2 bases; nucleotides not matched to a gene: 23. This CDR3 is CALGEKVEPYRGIRGSTDKLIF. The CDR3 nucleotides read TGTGCTCTTGGGGAAAAGGTTGAGCCTTACCGGGGGATACGGGGATCGACCGATAAACTCATCTTT.

The J gene is TRDJ1, the V gene TRDV1, with 12 bases lining up with TRDD3. From germline, CDR1 is TSWWSYY and CDR2 QGS. This CDR3 spans 16 amino acids. The J segment lost 3 bases and the V segment lost 4 bases, leaving 6 bases of the junction unmatched. The CDR3, as DNA: TGTGCTCTTGGGGCCTCTGGGGGATACGAATCCGATAAACTCATCTTT. Translation gives CALGASGGYESDKLIF.

J is TRDJ1 and V is TRDV1; 9 bases map to TRDD3. The J gene was not available in TCRdb and was assigned here by matching the DNA to germline segments. V shed 5 bases and J 5 bases; nucleotides not matched to a gene: 39. The CDR3 is made up of 25 amino acids. Germline CDR1 and CDR2: TSWWSYY and QGS. CDR3 amino acids: CALGNPPGGPTRGGILADRSDKLIF. The CDR3 bases are TGTGCTCTTGGGAACCCTCCTGGGGGGCCTACCCGAGGGGGGATACTTGCCGATCGGAGTGATAAACTCATCTTT.

There are a few counts of this clone. This chain connects TRDV1 to TRDJ1; D is perhaps TRDD3 (5 bases). Germline loops: CDR1 TSWWSYY, CDR2 QGS. The CDR3 runs 22 residues. V dropped 2 bases and J dropped 0 bases, with 31 bases sitting between them. The CDR3, as DNA: TGTGCTCTTGGGGAAGGTGGAGTCTTATGGTGTCCGGGGGGTAAAAACACCGATAAACTCATCTTT. Amino acids: CALGEGGVLWCPGGKNTDKLIF.

This clone was recorded a few times. The genes are TRDV1 and TRDJ1; TRDD3 agrees at 8 bases. The CDR3 covers 18 residues. CDR1 is TSWWSYY and CDR2 is QGS in the germline V gene. With V trimmed by 5 bases and J by 9 bases, 23 bases remained unmatched. The CDR3 region is CALGNGGSFPGWGIQLIF. CDR3 sequence (DNA): TGTGCTCTTGGGAATGGGGGTTCCTTCCCCGGGTGGGGGATTCAACTCATCTTT.

This clone was counted a few times. The V call is TRDV1, the J call TRDJ1; D tentatively reads TRDD2 or TRDD3 (8 bases each). Looked up from germline, CDR1 is TSWWSYY and CDR2 is QGS. This CDR3 contains 19 residues. V lost 8 bases, J lost 0 bases, and 28 bases lay in between. CDR3 loop: CALTSYGLGVTIYTDKLIF. The CDR3 DNA is TGTGCTCTTACTTCCTACGGACTGGGGGTCACAATCTACACCGATAAACTCATCTTT.

This clone was recorded a few times. This chain connects TRDV1 to TRDJ1, with TRDD3 identical over 7 bases. Losses at the gene ends were 5 bases for V and 0 bases for J; bases not matched to a gene: 30. This CDR3 is 23 amino acids long. Germline-derived CDR1 and CDR2 are TSWWSYY and QGS. The DNA of the CDR3 is TGTGCTCTTGGGCCCCGCCCTCCGCCTAAGGTATGGGGGAGTATCCAATACACCGATAAACTCATCTTT. It codes for CALGPRPPPKVWGSIQYTDKLIF.

This clone was counted only a few times. The chain is built from TRDV1 and TRDJ1, with unresolved D. The CDR3 runs to 18 residues. V was trimmed by 5 bases and J by 5 bases, leaving 27 bases between them. Germline-derived CDR1 and CDR2 are TSWWSYY and QGS. The CDR3 is CALGPRVVRGQEGDKLIF. For the CDR3, the DNA is TGTGCTCTTGGGCCCCGGGTCGTCCGAGGGCAGGAGGGGGATAAACTCATCTTT.

This chain uses TRDV1 with TRDJ1, with 10 bases identical to TRDD3. Germline trimming cut 0 bases from V and 0 bases from J; bases unmatched to any gene: 10. CDR1 is TSWWSYY and CDR2 is QGS in the germline V gene. This CDR3 is built from 19 residues. The CDR3 DNA sequence: TGTGCTCTTGGGGAACTTTCCCACGTACTGGGGGATGACACCGATAAACTCATCTTT. It specifies CALGELSHVLGDDTDKLIF.

This clone was found a few times. The J gene is TRDJ1, the V gene TRDV1; possible D gene TRDD3, 8 bases. CDR3 length equals 21 residues. Germline CDR1 and CDR2: TSWWSYY and QGS. V was cut by 1 base and J by 0 bases, with 27 bases left in between. CDR3 loop: CALGEQSSYPYWGVNTDKLIF. The CDR3 DNA follows: TGTGCTCTTGGGGAACAAAGTTCCTACCCGTACTGGGGGGTCAACACCGATAAACTCATCTTT.

The chain employs TRDV1 and TRDJ1; D perhaps matches TRDD3 (5 bases). Germline values: CDR1 TSWWSYY, CDR2 QGS. The CDR3 consists of 19 residues. V shed 0 bases and J shed 0 bases, with 20 bases lying between them. CDR3 region: CALGELYPTRTGYTDKLIF. In nucleotides, the CDR3 is TGTGCTCTTGGGGAACTTTACCCCACCCGTACTGGTTACACCGATAAACTCATCTTT.

The gene calls are TRDV1 and TRDJ1; a possible D gene is TRDD2 (5 bases). The CDR3 sequence is 15 residues long. Per the germline V gene, CDR1 is TSWWSYY and CDR2 is QGS. The germline V and J ends were trimmed by 2 bases and 3 bases, with 13 bases remaining between them. The DNA for the CDR3 is TGTGCTCTTGGGGAAAAAAGGCCTACGCCCGATAAACTCATCTTT. Its translation is CALGEKRPTPDKLIF.

The chain links TRDV1 to TRDJ1; 9 bases are shared with TRDD3. CDR1 and CDR2 (germline): TSWWSYY, QGS. CDR3 length: 22 amino acids. The V gene end was trimmed by 0 bases and the J gene end by 7 bases; junction bases not matched to a gene: 27. CDR3 nucleotides: TGTGCTCTTGGGGAACTCCAGTCCCACCGTCCCAGCTTTGGGGGATATGGGGGTAAACTCATCTTT. Translating it yields CALGELQSHRPSFGGYGGKLIF.

This clone turned up a few times. The gene calls are TRDV1 and TRDJ1; 12 bases fit TRDD3. V lost 4 bases and J lost 10; bases outside the gene matches: 22. Germline values: CDR1 TSWWSYY, CDR2 QGS. The CDR3 contains 19 residues. The CDR3 here is CALGAPQIGSGGYEETLIF. The DNA for the CDR3 is TGTGCTCTTGGGGCCCCCCAAATTGGGTCTGGGGGATACGAGGAAACACTCATCTTT.

This clone was observed a few times. The V gene is TRDV1, the J gene TRDJ1; 11 bases map to TRDD3. V gave up 2 bases and J gave up 1 base; unmatched junction bases: 24. CDR3 length: 23 amino acids. Germline V gene lookup returns CDR1 TSWWSYY and CDR2 QGS. CDR3 sequence (DNA): TGTGCTCTTGGGGAAGCGTTCCGATTTCCAATACTGGGGGATAGTGAGGTCACCGATAAACTCATCTTT. As protein: CALGEAFRFPILGDSEVTDKLIF.

There are a few counts of this clone. The chain combines TRDV1 with TRDJ1; 7 bases agree with TRDD3. Germline CDR1 TSWWSYY, CDR2 QGS. The CDR3 has 17 amino acids. Unmatched junction bases numbered 9, after V lost 0 bases and J lost 2 bases. CDR3 sequence reads: CALGELVEGDATDKLIF. The CDR3 DNA follows: TGTGCTCTTGGGGAACTAGTCGAGGGGGATGCAACCGATAAACTCATCTTT.

In its sample, this clone was seen a few times. The chain employs TRDV1 and TRDJ1, with 9 bases fitting TRDD3. This CDR3 comprises 16 residues. Germline CDR1 and CDR2: TSWWSYY and QGS. V was clipped by 6 bases and J by 4 bases; unmatched bases: 12. CDR3 nucleotide sequence: TGTGCTCTTGGTGCGTCGTCCTGGGGGATTGACGATAAACTCATCTTT. It specifies CALGASSWGIDDKLIF.

This clone was seen a handful of times. The rearrangement links TRDV1 to TRDJ1; 13 bases are shared with TRDD3. This CDR3 comprises 23 residues. V was pared by 2 bases and J by 1 base, with 22 bases of the junction left unmatched. Germline V gene data show CDR1 as TSWWSYY and CDR2 as QGS. The CDR3 coding sequence is TGTGCTCTTGGGGAAGGGACCCCCTCGTCAACTGGGGGATACGGGGGGCGCACCGATAAACTCATCTTT. Its translation is CALGEGTPSSTGGYGGRTDKLIF.

V gene TRDV1 combines with J gene TRDJ1; possible D gene TRDD3, 6 bases. With 4 bases removed from V and 0 bases from J, the gap between germline ends came to 21 bases. The CDR3 consists of 18 residues. Germline V gene data show CDR1 as TSWWSYY and CDR2 as QGS. The chain's CDR3 is CALGGPGAFFKYTDKLIF. The CDR3 DNA reads TGTGCTCTTGGGGGGCCTGGGGCCTTCTTCAAATACACCGATAAACTCATCTTT.

This clone was seen only a few times. The chain uses TRAV29/DV5 and TRDJ1; the match to TRDD3 covers 10 bases. The CDR3 consists of 21 residues. Trimming took 0 bases from V and 10 from J; bases not matched to a gene: 30. Germline V gene lookup returns CDR1 NSMFDY and CDR2 ISSIKDK. The CDR3 nucleotides are TGTGCAGCAAGCGCTGCCCACACAACTCGGGGGATACGCGGTTCCCGGTGGGGACTCATCTTT. Translation: CAASAAHTTRGIRGSRWGLIF.

V and J are TRDV1 and TRDJ1; 7 bases fit TRDD2. V lost 8 bases, J lost 0 bases, and 27 bases stayed unmatched. CDR1 TSWWSYY and CDR2 QGS come from the germline V gene. This CDR3 spans 21 amino acids. In nucleotides, the CDR3 is TGTGCTCTTATGCTTGTTCCTACTAGCGGGACCCTCCGGTGGTACACCGATAAACTCATCTTT. Its protein product is CALMLVPTSGTLRWYTDKLIF.

This clone was picked up a small number of times. V is TRDV1 and J is TRDJ1; a weak D match, TRDD3 (6 bases). The germline V and J ends were trimmed by 2 bases and 0 bases, with 13 bases remaining between them. Per germline, CDR1 TSWWSYY and CDR2 QGS. This CDR3 region has 16 residues. The DNA of the CDR3 is TGTGCTCTTGGGGAAATGAAGGGGGAATACACCGATAAACTCATCTTT. As protein: CALGEMKGEYTDKLIF.

V usage is TRDV1 and J usage is TRDJ1; D possibly matches TRDD2 or TRDD3 (6 bases each). Because TCRdb records no J gene, it was assigned here through a match of the DNA to germline. V dropped 3 bases and J dropped 4 bases, with 21 bases sitting between them. The CDR3 is made up of 17 amino acids. CDR1 is TSWWSYY and CDR2 is QGS in the germline V gene. Here the CDR3 reads CALGDLPAKVGGDKLIF. The CDR3 nucleotides are TGTGCTCTTGGGGATCTTCCTGCGAAGGTGGGGGGCGATAAACTCATCTTT.

This clone is medium-sized (0.01 to 0.1%) within its sample. The chain combines TRDV2 with TRDJ1; TRDD3 is a possible D gene (5 bases). Looked up from germline, CDR1 is GEAIGNYY and CDR2 is EKD. V lost 0 bases and J lost 0, with 16 bases in between. CDR3 length: 17 residues. CDR3 nucleotide sequence: TGTGCCTGTGACACCGAAGGGGGTCGTTTTTACACCGATAAACTCATCTTT. It yields the protein CACDTEGGRFYTDKLIF.

This clone has only a few counts. V and J are TRDV1 and TRDJ1; 9 bases align to TRDD3. With V trimmed by 2 bases and J by 0 bases, 16 bases remained unmatched. The CDR3 has 20 amino acids. Germline CDR1 and CDR2: TSWWSYY and QGS. CDR3: CALGEGSRFKYWGNTDKLIF. Written as DNA, the CDR3 is TGTGCTCTTGGGGAAGGGTCACGGTTTAAGTACTGGGGGAACACCGATAAACTCATCTTT.

In the case of this clone: A much bigger clone sits one base away, suggesting this may be a read error. This chain connects TRDV2 to TRDJ1, with 7 bases identical to TRDD3. Germline-derived CDR1 and CDR2 are GEAIGNYY and EKD. The CDR3 extends over 16 amino acids. Here the CDR3 reads CARDLRNWGPTDKLIF. The CDR3 DNA is TGTGCCCGTGACCTCCGTAACTGGGGACCCACCGATAAACTCATCTTT.

The chain has TRDV1 and TRDJ1; 8 nucleotides agree with TRDD3. The CDR3 runs 16 residues. V gave up 7 bases and J gave up 3 bases; unmatched junction bases: 13. The germline V gene has CDR1 TSWWSYY and CDR2 QGS. The CDR3, as DNA: TGTGCTCTTGTATGGGGTCGGGGATACCGGGCCGATAAACTCATCTTT. Translation: CALVWGRGYRADKLIF.

This clone was detected only a few times. The chain employs TRDV1 and TRDJ1; TRDD3 aligns across 12 bases. Germline values: CDR1 TSWWSYY, CDR2 QGS. The CDR3 totals 19 residues. J gave up 7 bases and V 0 bases, and 15 bases lay outside the gene matches. This CDR3 is CALGELGGVLGDTGSKLIF. DNA of the CDR3: TGTGCTCTTGGGGAACTAGGAGGTGTACTGGGGGATACAGGTAGTAAACTCATCTTT.

The chain couples TRDV1 to TRDJ1; 9 positions agree with TRDD3. The CDR3 has 23 amino acids. The trim removed 2 bases at V and 0 bases at J, leaving 25 bases unmatched. CDR1 TSWWSYY and CDR2 QGS come from the germline V gene. The CDR3 region is CALGESRSYPITGGRPYTDKLIF. In DNA, the CDR3 is TGTGCTCTTGGGGAATCTCGTTCCTACCCTATTACTGGGGGACGCCCGTACACCGATAAACTCATCTTT.